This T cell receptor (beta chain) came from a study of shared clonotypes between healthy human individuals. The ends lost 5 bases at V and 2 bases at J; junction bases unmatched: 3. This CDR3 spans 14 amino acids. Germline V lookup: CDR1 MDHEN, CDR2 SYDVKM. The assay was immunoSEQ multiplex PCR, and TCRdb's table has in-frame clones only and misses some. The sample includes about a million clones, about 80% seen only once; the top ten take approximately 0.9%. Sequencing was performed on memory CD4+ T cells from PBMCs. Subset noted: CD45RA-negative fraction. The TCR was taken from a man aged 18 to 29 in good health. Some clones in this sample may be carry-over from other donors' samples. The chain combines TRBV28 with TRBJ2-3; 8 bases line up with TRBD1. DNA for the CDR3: TGTGCCAGCAGTATGACAGGGGACACAGATACGCAGTATTTT. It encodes CASSMTGDTDTQYF.